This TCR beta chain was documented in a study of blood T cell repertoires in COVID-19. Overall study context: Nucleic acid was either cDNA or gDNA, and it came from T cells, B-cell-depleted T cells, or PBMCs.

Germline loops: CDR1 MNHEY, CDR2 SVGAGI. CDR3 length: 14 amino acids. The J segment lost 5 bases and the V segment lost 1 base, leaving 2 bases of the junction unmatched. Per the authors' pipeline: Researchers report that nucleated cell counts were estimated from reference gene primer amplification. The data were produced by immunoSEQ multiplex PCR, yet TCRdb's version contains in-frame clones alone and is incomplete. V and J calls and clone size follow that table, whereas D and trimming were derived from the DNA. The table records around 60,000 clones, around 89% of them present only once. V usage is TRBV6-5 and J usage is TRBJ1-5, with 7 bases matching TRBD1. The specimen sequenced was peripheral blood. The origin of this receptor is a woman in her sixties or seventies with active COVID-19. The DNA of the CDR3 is TGTGCCAGCAGTTACTACAGGGGAGATCAGCCCCAGCATTTT. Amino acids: CASSYYRGDQPQHF.